This is a list of T cell receptor beta chains from one sample in a study of blood T cell repertoires in COVID-19. Repertoires were generated with immunoSEQ multiplex PCR, while TCRdb's copy carries only in-frame clones and drops some. The table lists tens of thousands of clones, about four fifths of them singletons. What was sequenced was peripheral blood. These receptors originate from a man in his fifties with acute or convalescent COVID-19. Each CDR3 is given with its conserved first and last residue. A D gene is named only where the DNA matches it firmly. Part of the rows lack a size; the others show once, few, many or a class for expanded clones.

len	v_gene	d_gene	abundance	j_gene	CDR3aa	CDR3nt
13	TRBV20-1	-	-	TRBJ2-1	CSASGMSGPEQFF	TGCAGTGCTAGTGGGATGAGCGGACCCGAGCAGTTCTTC
14	TRBV11-3	TRBD1	-	TRBJ1-1	CASSLQGADTEAFF	TGTGCCAGCAGCTTACAGGGGGCGGACACTGAAGCTTTCTTT
16	TRBV11-2	-	-	TRBJ1-4	CASSLEFQVFNEKLFF	TGTGCCAGCAGCTTAGAGTTCCAGGTCTTTAATGAAAAACTGTTTTTT
14	TRBV9	TRBD1	few	TRBJ1-2	CASSPGQGVYGYTF	TGTGCCAGCAGCCCGGGACAGGGGGTCTATGGCTACACCTTC
15	TRBV2	TRBD1	-	TRBJ2-7	CASIERPGQPYEQYF	TGTGCCAGCATAGAAAGACCGGGACAGCCCTACGAGCAGTACTTC
14	TRBV7-3	-	-	TRBJ2-2	CASSLRDDTGELFF	TGTGCCAGCAGCTTAAGAGATGACACCGGGGAGCTGTTTTTT
18	TRBV5-1	TRBD1	-	TRBJ2-1	CASSLGGFTGGSYNEQFF	TGCGCCAGCAGCTTGGGGGGATTTACAGGGGGCTCCTACAATGAGCAGTTCTTC
19	TRBV7-3	TRBD2	-	TRBJ2-3	CASSFQSSGRATMTDTQYF	TGTGCCAGCAGCTTCCAATCTAGCGGGAGGGCCACGATGACAGATACGCAGTATTTT
15	TRBV19	TRBD1	-	TRBJ2-3	CASSTTGASTDTQYF	TGTGCCAGTAGTACGACAGGGGCAAGCACAGATACGCAGTATTTT
15	TRBV25-1	-	-	TRBJ1-1	CASSESGRVNTEAFF	TGTGCCAGCAGTGAAAGCGGGAGGGTGAACACTGAAGCTTTCTTT
13	TRBV2	-	-	TRBJ2-1	CASLEGSSNEQFF	TGTGCCAGCCTAGAGGGCTCCTCCAATGAGCAGTTCTTC
15	TRBV4-2	TRBD2	-	TRBJ2-5	CASSQISGVQETQYF	TGTGCCAGCAGCCAAATTAGCGGGGTTCAGGAGACCCAGTACTTC
14	TRBV7-3	-	-	TRBJ2-4	CASSQRLTGNIQYF	TGTGCCAGCAGCCAGAGGCTAACGGGGAACATTCAGTACTTC
15	TRBV19	-	-	TRBJ2-2	CASSPDTGDTGELFF	TGTGCCAGTAGTCCGGACACCGGAGACACCGGGGAGCTGTTTTTT
15	TRBV5-1	-	-	TRBJ2-2	CASSFVSGSGGELFF	TGCGCCAGCAGCTTCGTTTCCGGGTCCGGCGGGGAGCTGTTTTTT
13	TRBV7-9	TRBD1	few	TRBJ1-1	CASSPRGRGEAFF	TGTGCCAGCAGCCCCAGGGGGCGCGGTGAAGCTTTCTTT
15	TRBV7-6	-	-	TRBJ2-3	CASSFLDRSTDTQYF	TGTGCCAGCAGCTTCCTCGACAGGAGCACAGATACGCAGTATTTT
13	TRBV27	-	-	TRBJ2-7	CASSLGTYYEQYF	TGTGCCAGCAGTTTAGGGACATACTACGAGCAGTACTTC
15	TRBV7-9	TRBD1	-	TRBJ1-2	CASSASGTGYYGYTF	TGTGCCAGCAGCGCCAGTGGGACAGGCTACTATGGCTACACCTTC
15	TRBV6-1	TRBD1	-	TRBJ1-1	CASSLTGGLVTEAFF	TGTGCCAGCAGTTTGACAGGGGGCCTGGTCACTGAAGCTTTCTTT
14	TRBV14	-	-	TRBJ1-2	CASSQDQGWSGYTF	TGTGCCAGCAGCCAAGATCAGGGTTGGAGTGGCTACACCTTC
15	TRBV5-6	TRBD2	-	TRBJ2-5	CASSLAVASGETQYF	TGTGCCAGCAGCTTGGCCGTGGCTAGCGGCGAGACCCAGTACTTC
15	TRBV9	-	-	TRBJ1-4	CASSVGRQVNEKLFF	TGTGCCAGCAGCGTAGGGAGGCAGGTTAATGAAAAACTGTTTTTT
17	TRBV10-1	TRBD1	-	TRBJ1-3	CASRRGQGKLPGNTIYF	TGCGCCAGCAGGAGGGGACAGGGAAAATTACCTGGAAACACCATATATTTT
15	TRBV3-1/TRBV3-2	-	-	TRBJ2-7	CASSQAVQGPYEQYF	TGTGCCAGCAGCCAAGCGGTCCAGGGCCCCTACGAGCAGTACTTC
16	TRBV5-4	-	-	TRBJ1-2	CASSPWDYPPYRGYTF	TGTGCCAGCAGCCCTTGGGACTACCCACCTTACAGGGGCTACACCTTC
15	TRBV28	TRBD1	-	TRBJ2-1	CASSLTGFTYNEQFF	TGTGCCAGCAGTTTGACAGGGTTTACCTACAATGAGCAGTTCTTC
13	TRBV6-1	-	-	TRBJ1-3	CASSEGGRNTIYF	TGTGCCAGCAGCGAAGGAGGAAGAAACACCATATATTTT
16	TRBV15	TRBD1	-	TRBJ1-2	CATSTIGDRGFYGYTF	TGTGCCACCAGCACGATTGGGGACAGGGGGTTCTATGGCTACACCTTC
15	TRBV5-4	TRBD1	-	TRBJ1-6	CASSYTTGARSPLHF	TGTGCCAGCAGCTACACGACAGGGGCCCGATCACCCCTCCACTTT
15	TRBV19	TRBD1	-	TRBJ2-3	CASSRRGQGSDTQYF	TGTGCCAGTAGTCGCCGCGGACAGGGGTCAGATACGCAGTATTTT
15	TRBV15	-	-	TRBJ2-7	CATSRRTVYPYEQYF	TGTGCCACCAGCAGACGTACAGTTTACCCCTACGAGCAGTACTTC
16	TRBV5-1	-	-	TRBJ1-4	CASSTTPTGANEKLFF	TGCGCCAGCAGCACAACCCCGACAGGAGCTAATGAAAAACTGTTTTTT
15	TRBV28	-	-	TRBJ2-7	CASRENSTPLYEQYF	TGTGCCAGCAGAGAAAACTCCACCCCATTGTACGAGCAGTACTTC
13	TRBV6-5	TRBD1	few	TRBJ2-7	CASSRTGSEEQYF	TGTGCCAGCAGCAGGACAGGGTCAGAAGAGCAGTACTTC
13	TRBV19	TRBD1	-	TRBJ2-3	CASSRGLADTQYF	TGTGCCAGTAGCAGGGGGCTGGCAGATACGCAGTATTTT
13	TRBV2	TRBD1	-	TRBJ1-5	CASGTVSNQPQHF	TGTGCCAGCGGGACAGTGAGCAATCAGCCCCAGCATTTT
12	TRBV5-1	TRBD2	-	TRBJ2-5	CASSGGEETQYF	TGCGCCAGCTCCGGGGGGGAGGAGACCCAGTACTTC
16	TRBV12-5	TRBD1	-	TRBJ1-2	CASGLEIGQADYGYTF	TGTGCTAGTGGTTTGGAAATTGGACAGGCCGACTATGGCTACACCTTC
15	TRBV6-6	-	-	TRBJ2-5	CACKIGTDPGGTQYF	TGTGCCTGCAAAATAGGGACAGACCCCGGGGGGACCCAGTACTTC
13	TRBV29-1	TRBD1	-	TRBJ2-7	CSVGAGGRHEQYF	TGCAGCGTTGGGGCAGGGGGTCGTCACGAGCAGTACTTC
13	TRBV30	TRBD2	-	TRBJ2-5	CARTSGGVETQYF	TGTGCCCGGACTAGCGGGGGGGTAGAGACCCAGTACTTC
14	TRBV6-2/TRBV6-3	TRBD1	-	TRBJ2-7	CASSYPQGAQEQYF	TGTGCCAGCAGTTATCCGCAGGGGGCGCAAGAGCAGTACTTC
14	TRBV7-8	-	few	TRBJ2-5	CASSLASGQETQYF	TGTGCCAGCAGCTTAGCGAGCGGACAAGAGACCCAGTACTTC
17	TRBV2	-	-	TRBJ1-4	CASSAPSGDGPDEKLFF	TGTGCCAGCAGTGCCCCTTCAGGGGATGGGCCTGATGAAAAACTGTTTTTT
15	TRBV27	TRBD1	-	TRBJ2-7	CASSSGQGVSYEQYF	TGTGCCAGCAGTTCGGGACAGGGAGTCTCCTACGAGCAGTACTTC
19	TRBV7-8	-	-	TRBJ1-5	CASSLVMGGFGIANQPQHF	TGTGCCAGCAGCTTAGTGATGGGGGGGTTCGGCATAGCCAATCAGCCCCAGCATTTT
17	TRBV12-5	-	-	TRBJ2-1	CASGSPPIGVSHNEQFF	TGTGCTAGTGGTTCCCCCCCGATCGGGGTATCCCACAATGAGCAGTTCTTC